This TCR beta chain was captured in a study of OX40 agonist ivuxolimab in advanced cancers. About the research overall: Averaging about 60 years in age, with a range of about 20 to 90, the cohort was 80% to 90% male. Patients with prior anti-PD-1, anti-PD-L1 or anti-CTLA-4 therapy were eligible; less than 50% had some. Broader study findings: At 0.1 to 3.0 mg/kg, CD4+ and CD8+ blood T cells expanded clonally by week 6. Averaging showed that CD8+ T cells had more expanded clones than CD4+ did.

In the case of this clone: Antigen: not known.

The CDR3 extends over 15 amino acids. Trimming removed 2 bases from V and 4 bases from J, with 12 bases in between. Germline loops: CDR1 KGHSH, CDR2 LQKENI. TCRdb's copy holds only in-frame clones and misses some; the assay was immunoSEQ multiplex PCR. The repertoire consists of 65,000 to 95,000 clones, with 85% to 90% occurring once and the leading ten covering around 0.19%. The chain joins TRBV18 to TRBJ1-3; D perhaps matches TRBD1 (6 bases). The sample consisted of CD4+ or CD8+ T cells sorted from blood, taken in a trial of the OX40 agonist ivuxolimab. The clonotype was recovered from an adult with an advanced solid tumor such as melanoma, head and neck, liver or kidney cancer. This CDR3 is CASSPGGLNGNTIYF. As DNA, the CDR3 is TGTGCCAGCTCACCAGGGGGCTTAAACGGAAACACCATATATTTT.